This T cell receptor (beta chain) comes out of a study of T cell responses to AZD1222 COVID-19 vaccine. The data were produced by immunoSEQ multiplex PCR, yet TCRdb's version contains in-frame clones alone and is incomplete. The sample includes about 86,000 clones, 70% to 90% seen only once; the top ten take around 5.8%. The CDR3 runs to 16 residues. Germline V gene sequence: CDR1 MNHEY, CDR2 SMNVEV (reference sequence). V was shortened by 6 bases and J by 5 bases, with 17 bases between the two germline ends. This rearrangement joins TRBV27 to TRBJ1-6; D is undetermined. The receptor was isolated from an adult in good health. The sample here was peripheral blood, taken on day 0 of AZD1222 vaccination. The DNA of the CDR3 is TGTGCCAGCAGGTCCCCCGCCGCACCAAATAATTCACCCCTCCACTTT. The encoded protein is CASRSPAAPNNSPLHF.